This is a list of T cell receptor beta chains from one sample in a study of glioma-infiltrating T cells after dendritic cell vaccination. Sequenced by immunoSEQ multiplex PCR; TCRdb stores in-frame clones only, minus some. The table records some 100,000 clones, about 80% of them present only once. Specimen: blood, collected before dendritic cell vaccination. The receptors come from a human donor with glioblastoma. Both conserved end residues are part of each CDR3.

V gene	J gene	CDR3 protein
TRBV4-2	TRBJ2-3	CASSQRAPTTDTQYF
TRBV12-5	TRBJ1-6	CASGLVPQGIVSYNSPLHF
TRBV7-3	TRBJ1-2	CASSLGPVGTGYGYTF
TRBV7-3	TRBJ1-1	CASSLQGDTEAFF
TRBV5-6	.	CASSYLDRENEQYF
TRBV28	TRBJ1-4	CASSPTWTGTQEKLFF
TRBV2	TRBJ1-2	CASSDRDKTYGYTF
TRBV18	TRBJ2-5	CASSLNRGTVETQYF
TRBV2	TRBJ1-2	CASAGGNYGYTF
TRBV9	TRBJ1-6	CASSVYPGVSPLHF
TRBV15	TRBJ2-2	CATSRFSPGTLNTGELFF
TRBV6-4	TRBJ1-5	CASSAEANQPQHF
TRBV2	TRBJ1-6	CASSIQGWGSPLHF
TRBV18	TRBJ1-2	CASSPRLSELYGYTF
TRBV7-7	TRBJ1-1	CASRLESPGGQPNTEAFF
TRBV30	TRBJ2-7	CAWSDPGLEYEQYF
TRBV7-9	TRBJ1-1	CASRKSDRRQLLMNTEAFF
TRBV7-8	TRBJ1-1	CASSRGGNTEAFF
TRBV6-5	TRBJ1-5	CASSPLSGAGQPQHF
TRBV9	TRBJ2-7	CASSAYANSALAYEQYF
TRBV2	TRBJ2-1	CASNQGFYEQFF
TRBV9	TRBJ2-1	CASSVGGRGYNEQFF